One sample yielded the 10 T cell receptor beta chains listed below, sequenced in a study of blood T cell repertoires in COVID-19. The method was immunoSEQ multiplex PCR; TCRdb's version includes in-frame clones alone and lacks a portion of them. The sample records roughly 310,000 clones, around 87% being singletons. Specimen: peripheral blood. These receptors originate from a woman aged 45-60 years with active or convalescent COVID-19.

This chain links TRBV7-2 with TRBJ2-2; possible D gene TRBD1, 6 bases. Germline V gene data show CDR1 as SGHTA and CDR2 as FQGNSA. V was pared by 1 base and J by 8 bases, with 8 bases between. This CDR3 is built from 13 residues. For the CDR3, the DNA is TGTGCCAGCAGCTTAGGACAGGCGGGGGAGCTGTTTTTT. Translation: CASSLGQAGELFF. Supplemented by reference TRBV7-2 and TRBJ2-2, the full variable domain reads GAGVSQSPSNKVTEKGKDVELRCDPISGHTALYWYRQSLGQGLEFLIYFQGNSAPDKSGLPSDRFSAERTGGSVSTLTIQRTQQEDSAVYLCASSLGQAGELFFGEGSRLTVL.

This clone was seen once. The chain recombines TRBV6-2 or TRBV6-3 with TRBJ2-7; TRBD2 aligns across 11 bases. CDR3 length equals 14 residues. The germline V gene encodes CDR1 MNHEY and CDR2 SVGEGT. V lost 5 bases and J lost 2; bases outside the gene matches: 2. The CDR3 DNA follows: TGTGCCAGCAGTCTGACTAGCGGGGCCTACGAGCAGTACTTC. This translates into CASSLTSGAYEQYF.

The rearrangement links TRBV29-1 to TRBJ1-1; 7 nucleotides line up with TRBD1. V gave up 4 bases and J gave up 10 bases; unmatched junction bases: 6. This CDR3 has 11 residues. CDR1 SQVTM and CDR2 ANQGSEA come from the germline V gene. CDR3 region: CSVGPGQIAFF. The CDR3 DNA reads TGCAGCGTTGGACCGGGACAGATAGCTTTCTTT.

This chain links TRBV5-5 with TRBJ1-1; 7 bases align to TRBD1. The V and J ends lost 1 base and 4 bases, in that order; junction bases with no gene match: 4. The CDR3 is 14 amino acids. From germline, CDR1 is SGHKS and CDR2 YYEKEE (reference sequence). CDR3 loop: CASSLQGEVTEAFF. CDR3 nucleotides: TGTGCCAGCAGCTTGCAGGGGGAGGTCACTGAAGCTTTCTTT. Drawing the rest from reference TRBV5-5 and TRBJ1-1, the complete variable domain is DAGVTQSPTHLIKTRGQQVTLRCSPISGHKSVSWYQQVLGQGPQFIFQYYEKEERGRGNFPDRFSARQFPNYSSELNVNALLLGDSALYLCASSLQGEVTEAFFGQGTRLTVV.

J is TRBJ2-1 and V is TRBV29-1; the match to TRBD1 covers 10 bases. The CDR3 is 14 amino acids. Germline V gene lookup returns CDR1 SQVTM and CDR2 ANQGSEA. With 4 bases clipped from V and 6 bases from J, the junction kept 6 bases outside the gene matches. CDR3 sequence: CSVVPGTGVNEQFF. The DNA of the CDR3 is TGCAGCGTTGTGCCCGGGACAGGGGTCAATGAGCAGTTCTTC.

The chain combines TRBV29-1 with TRBJ1-4; TRBD1 agrees at 8 bases. Looked up from germline, CDR1 is SQVTM and CDR2 is ANQGSEA. This CDR3 region has 13 residues. V shed 4 bases and J 7 bases; nucleotides not matched to a gene: 5. As DNA, the CDR3 is TGCAGCGTTGTCCGCGACAGGGGTGAAAAACTGTTTTTT. It encodes CSVVRDRGEKLFF.

The chain uses TRBV11-2 and TRBJ2-5, with D possibly being TRBD1 (6 bases). This CDR3 spans 13 amino acids. In germline, CDR1 is SGHAT, CDR2 FQNNGV. Trimming stripped 4 bases from V and 2 bases from J, with 8 bases between. In DNA, the CDR3 is TGTGCCAGCAGCTCGCAGGGGCAAGAGACCCAGTACTTC. Its protein is CASSSQGQETQYF.

The CDR3: CASSQRGTGLRNEQFF. As DNA, the CDR3 is TGTGCCAGCAGCCAGAGAGGGACAGGGCTCCGCAATGAGCAGTTCTTC. The V call is TRBV3-1 (or the pseudogene TRBV3-2), the J call TRBJ2-1, with 9 bases matching TRBD1. The germline CDR1 and CDR2 sequences are LGHDT and YNNKEL (reference sequence). The CDR3 totals 16 residues. The ends lost 3 bases at V and 6 bases at J; junction bases unmatched: 9.

The CDR3 here is CASSLLTSANEQFF. The CDR3 DNA is TGTGCCAGCAGTTTACTGACTAGCGCCAATGAGCAGTTCTTC. The chain employs TRBV2 and TRBJ2-1; 8 nucleotides agree with TRBD2. This CDR3 spans 14 amino acids. V shed 5 bases and J 6 bases; nucleotides not matched to a gene: 6. Looked up from germline, CDR1 is SNHLY and CDR2 is FYNNEI.

The chain employs TRBV7-2 and TRBJ2-3; 12 bases map to TRBD2. This CDR3 spans 19 amino acids. Germline V CDR1 and CDR2: SGHTA, FQGNSA. J was trimmed by 0 bases and V by 4 bases; bases with no gene match: 11. The CDR3 spells CASSSGTSGRFSSTDTQYF. The DNA of the CDR3 is TGTGCCAGCAGCTCAGGGACTAGCGGGCGTTTTTCTAGCACAGATACGCAGTATTTT.